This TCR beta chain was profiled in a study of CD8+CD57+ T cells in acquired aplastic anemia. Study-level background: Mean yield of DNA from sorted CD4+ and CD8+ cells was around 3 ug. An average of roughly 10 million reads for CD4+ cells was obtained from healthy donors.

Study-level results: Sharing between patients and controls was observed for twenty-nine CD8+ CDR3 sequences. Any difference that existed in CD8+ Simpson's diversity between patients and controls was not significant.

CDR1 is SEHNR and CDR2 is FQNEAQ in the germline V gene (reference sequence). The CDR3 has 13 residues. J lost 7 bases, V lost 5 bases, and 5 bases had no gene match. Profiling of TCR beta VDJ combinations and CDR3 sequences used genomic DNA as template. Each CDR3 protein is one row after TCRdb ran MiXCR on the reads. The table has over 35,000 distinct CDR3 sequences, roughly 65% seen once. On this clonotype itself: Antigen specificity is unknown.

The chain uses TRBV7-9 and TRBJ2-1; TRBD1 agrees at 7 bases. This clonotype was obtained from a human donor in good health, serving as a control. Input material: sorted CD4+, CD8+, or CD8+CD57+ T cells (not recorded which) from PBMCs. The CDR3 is CASSQGQLNEQFF. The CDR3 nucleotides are TGTGCCAGCAGCCAGGGACAGCTAAATGAGCAGTTCTTC.